The 5 T cell receptor beta chains below all came from one sample that was sequenced in a study of blood T cell repertoires in COVID-19. Profiling relied on immunoSEQ multiplex PCR, and the TCRdb table lists in-frame clones only, not all of them. Found here are 200,000 to 300,000 clones, roughly 80% of them singletons; the top ten hold more than 7%. Source material: peripheral blood. Every receptor here comes from an elderly man with acute or convalescent COVID-19.

This chain joins TRBV5-1 and TRBJ2-3; D is unresolved. This CDR3 contains 15 residues. Looked up from germline, CDR1 is SGHRS and CDR2 is YFSETQ. The V gene lost 0 bases and the J gene lost 2 bases, with 10 bases spanning the gap. CDR3 DNA: TGCGCCAGCAGCTTGGAAGGCGGTCCCACAGATACGCAGTATTTT. Protein sequence: CASSLEGGPTDTQYF.

Here the CDR3 reads CASSPTGGGNSPLHF. For the CDR3, the DNA is TGTGCCAGCAGCCCAACGGGGGGGGGTAATTCACCCCTCCACTTT. The chain couples TRBV3-1 (or the pseudogene TRBV3-2) to TRBJ1-6; possible D gene TRBD1, 5 bases. This CDR3 comprises 15 residues. Trimming left V 4 bases short and J 6 bases short, with 13 bases between. Germline values: CDR1 LGHDT, CDR2 YNNKEL (reference sequence).

J is TRBJ1-6 and V is TRBV2, with 11 bases that match TRBD1. J was trimmed by 0 bases and V by 7 bases; bases with no gene match: 17. CDR1 SNHLY and CDR2 FYNNEI come from the germline V gene. The CDR3 loop spans 21 amino acids. The CDR3 DNA reads TGTGCCAGCAACGATCGGGGACAGGGGGTGGACGTAAGCTCCTATAATTCACCCCTCCACTTT. This gives the protein CASNDRGQGVDVSSYNSPLHF. The whole variable domain, filled in from reference TRBV2 and TRBJ1-6, reads EPEVTQTPSHQVTQMGQEVILRCVPISNHLYFYWYRQILGQKVEFLVSFYNNEISEKSEIFDDQFSVERPDGSNFTLKIRSTKLEDSAMYFCASNDRGQGVDVSSYNSPLHFGNGTRLTVT.

The rearrangement uses TRBV28 and TRBJ1-3, with TRBD1 identical over 9 bases. The CDR3 is 13 residues long. The germline V gene has CDR1 MDHEN and CDR2 SYDVKM. Trimming removed 7 bases from V and 4 bases from J; junction bases left unmatched: 2. CDR3 DNA sequence: TGTGCCAGCAAGGACAGGGGAGGAAACACCATATATTTT. Protein sequence: CASKDRGGNTIYF.

The rearrangement joins TRBV2 to TRBJ2-6; 9 positions agree with TRBD1. Losses at the gene ends were 7 bases for V and 3 bases for J; bases not matched to a gene: 7. This CDR3 spans 16 amino acids. CDR1 is SNHLY and CDR2 is FYNNEI in the germline V gene. The CDR3 here is CASTSGTGLGANVLTF. CDR3 DNA sequence: TGTGCCAGCACTTCAGGGACAGGGCTTGGGGCCAACGTCCTGACTTTC.